This T cell receptor (beta chain) stems from a study of blood T cell repertoires in COVID-19. Study summary: Acute and convalescent COVID-19 specimens originated in the United States, Italy and Spain.

In terms of age and location, participants ranged from about 18 to 95 years and lived in about two dozen US areas. Trimming cost V 3 bases and J 6 bases, with 15 bases left between them. Germline lookup yields CDR1 MRHNA and CDR2 SNTAGT. This CDR3 comprises 15 residues. The repertoire was sequenced with immunoSEQ multiplex PCR; TCRdb's copy has only in-frame clones and lacks some. The data show a few hundred thousand clones, with 80% seen just once and nearly 7.5% held by the top ten. The material sequenced was PBMCs or T cells enriched from blood (not recorded which). The source is a woman between 40 and 55 years old with acute COVID-19. The chain links TRBV6-4 to TRBJ1-5; tentative D call: TRBD1 (6 bases). CDR3 DNA: TGTGCCAGCAGTGAAATATGGGGGCCAAGTCAGCCCCAGCATTTT. This translates into CASSEIWGPSQPQHF.